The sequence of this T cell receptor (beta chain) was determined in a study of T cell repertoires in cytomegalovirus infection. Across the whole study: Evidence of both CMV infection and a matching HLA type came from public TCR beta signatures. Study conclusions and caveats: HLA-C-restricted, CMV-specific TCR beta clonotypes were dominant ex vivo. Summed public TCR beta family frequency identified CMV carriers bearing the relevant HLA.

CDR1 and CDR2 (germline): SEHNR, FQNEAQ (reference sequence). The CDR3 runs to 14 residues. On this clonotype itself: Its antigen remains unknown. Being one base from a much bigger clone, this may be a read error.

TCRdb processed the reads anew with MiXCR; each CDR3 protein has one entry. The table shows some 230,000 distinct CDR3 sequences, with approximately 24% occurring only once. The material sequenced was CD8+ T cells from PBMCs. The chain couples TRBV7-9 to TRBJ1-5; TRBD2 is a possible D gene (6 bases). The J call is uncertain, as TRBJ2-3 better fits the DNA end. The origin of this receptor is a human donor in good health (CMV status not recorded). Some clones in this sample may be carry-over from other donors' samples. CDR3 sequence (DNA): TGTGCCAGCAGCTTAAATCGGGGAGGCCAGCCCCAGTATTTT. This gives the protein CASSLNRGGQPQYF.